The sequence of this T cell receptor beta chain was determined in a study of blood T cell repertoires in COVID-19. Only in-frame clones appear in the TCRdb table, and some are missing; sequencing was by immunoSEQ multiplex PCR. The sample lists about 28,000 clones, 80% to 90% occurring once. V lost 5 bases, J lost 3 bases, and 9 bases stayed unmatched. From germline, CDR1 is MDHEN and CDR2 SYDVKM. The CDR3 covers 16 residues. The V and J genes are TRBV28 and TRBJ1-5; 8 positions agree with TRBD1. Sequencing was carried out using peripheral blood. This clonotype was sampled from a human donor with acute or convalescent COVID-19. The donor label of this sample is uncertain. DNA for the CDR3: TGTGCCAGCAGTCGTGGACAGGGAGGTCCCAATCAGCCCCAGCATTTT. This encodes CASSRGQGGPNQPQHF.